The source of this TCR beta chain is a study of cytomegalovirus exposure and HLA in healthy donors. Points from the study as a whole: Based on reports, TCR beta sequences accurately predicted HLA-A and HLA-B alleles for most subjects. Follow-up analysis later connected one missense variant in DCLRE1C with trimming of TCR beta V- and J-genes.

Both 60 Vbeta primers and 13 Jbeta primers went into the PCR. Generated by immunoSEQ multiplex PCR, the TCRdb table keeps only in-frame clones and is missing some. The sample consists of roughly 200,000 clones, 79% of them appearing once. Germline V gene data show CDR1 as SGHAT and CDR2 as FQNNGV. This CDR3 has 14 amino acids. V was cut by 1 base and J by 5 bases, with 12 bases left in between. Nominally healthy donors were sampled, though unrecorded immune exposures were likely. With regard to this clone: The antigen is undetermined.

The sequence was obtained from a girl aged 10-17 years in good health and CMV-seropositive. Sequencing used PBMCs. The chain carries TRBV11-2 and TRBJ2-7; no clear D. The CDR3 here is CASSLALTPDEQYF. CDR3 coding DNA: TGTGCCAGCAGCTTAGCCCTTACTCCCGACGAGCAGTACTTC.